This is a list of T cell receptor beta chains from one sample in a study of blood T cell repertoires in COVID-19. Profiled with immunoSEQ multiplex PCR; TCRdb holds only in-frame clones, not every one. There are more than 200,000 clones in the sample; under 90% occur only once, and around 1.7% lies in the top ten. Sequencing input: PBMCs or T cells enriched from blood (not recorded which). All receptors derive from a man in his forties or fifties who had recovered from COVID-19. CDR3s include the opening cysteine and the closing phenylalanine or tryptophan. The D gene is left open where the match is weak. Rows give clone size only sometimes, using once, few, many, or a class for an expanded clone.

clone_size j_call d_call v_call cdr3_nt cdr3_aa
. TRBJ1-2 TRBD1 TRBV5-1 TGCGCCAGCAGCTTGGGACAGGGAGGTTATGGCTACACCTTC CASSLGQGGYGYTF
. TRBJ1-2 TRBD1 TRBV5-1 TGCGCCAGCAGGGAGGGACAGGGAGGTTATGGCTACACCTTC CASREGQGGYGYTF
few TRBJ2-4 TRBD1 TRBV6-1 TGTGCCAGCAGTGAGGGACAGGGTAACATTCAGTACTTC CASSEGQGNIQYF
. TRBJ1-2 . TRBV5-5 TGTGCCAGCAGCTTGGGTAGTGTAGGGGAGGGCTCTGGCTACACCTTC CASSLGSVGEGSGYTF
. TRBJ2-2 . TRBV2 TGTGCCAGCAGTGACAGGGGGAACACCGGGGAGCTGTTTTTT CASSDRGNTGELFF
. TRBJ2-5 . TRBV7-9 TGTGCCAGCAGCTTATTCGCAGGGGATCAAGAGACCCAGTACTTC CASSLFAGDQETQYF
. TRBJ2-7 . TRBV11-1 TGTGCCAGCAGCTCCATCCAGGCAAACTCCTACGAGCAGTACTTC CASSSIQANSYEQYF
. TRBJ2-7 . TRBV6-5 TGTGCCAGCAGTACCCGGGACATTCGCTCCTACGAGCAGTACTTC CASSTRDIRSYEQYF
. TRBJ2-1 . TRBV15 TGTGCCACCAGCCCCTGGGCGGGATTCTACAATGAGCAGTTCTTC CATSPWAGFYNEQFF
. TRBJ2-3 . TRBV5-1 TGCGCCAGTAGTAGACAGGCCCCCACAGATACGCAGTATTTT CASSRQAPTDTQYF
few TRBJ2-3 TRBD2 TRBV6-2/TRBV6-3 TGTGCCAGCAGTTACTCGGCGGGGGGGGGCACAGATACGCAGTATTTT CASSYSAGGGTDTQYF
. TRBJ1-4 . TRBV18 TGTGCCAGCTCACCCGGTTCCTTGTTGTCGGCTAATGAAAAACTGTTTTTT CASSPGSLLSANEKLFF
. TRBJ2-1 TRBD1 TRBV5-4 TGTGCCAGCAGCCCTAGGACAGGGGAGAATGAGCAGTTCTTC CASSPRTGENEQFF
. TRBJ1-1 . TRBV30 TGTGCCTGGATGGTCAGGGGATTAACTGAAGCTTTCTTT CAWMVRGLTEAFF
. TRBJ2-3 . TRBV6-4 TGTGCCAGCAGTGACTCGATACTACAGGGCGCAGATACGCAGTATTTT CASSDSILQGADTQYF
. TRBJ1-1 . TRBV7-3 TGTGCCAGCAGTTGGCATGAGAACACTGAAGCTTTCTTT CASSWHENTEAFF
. TRBJ2-2 . TRBV11-2 TGTGCCAGCAGCTTTCAGGGATCGAACACCGGGGAGCTGTTTTTT CASSFQGSNTGELFF
. TRBJ2-2 TRBD1 TRBV28 TGTGCCAGCAGTGCGGGACAGGGGACCACCGGGGAGCTGTTTTTT CASSAGQGTTGELFF
. TRBJ2-3 TRBD2 TRBV4-2 TGTGCCAGCAGCCAGACCCTAGTGGCGGGAGGGAGAGGCACAGATACGCAGTATTTT CASSQTLVAGGRGTDTQYF
. TRBJ2-1 TRBD2 TRBV30 TGTGCCTGGAGTCGGGGACTAGCGGGAGCCTGGTCTGGGAATGAGCAGTTCTTC CAWSRGLAGAWSGNEQFF
once TRBJ2-7 TRBD2 TRBV6-5 TGTGCCAGCAGTTACTTGCGGGGGGTATACGAGCAGTACTTC CASSYLRGVYEQYF
. TRBJ1-4 . TRBV18 TGTGCCAGCTCACCAGGGACTGCTGAAAAACTGTTTTTT CASSPGTAEKLFF